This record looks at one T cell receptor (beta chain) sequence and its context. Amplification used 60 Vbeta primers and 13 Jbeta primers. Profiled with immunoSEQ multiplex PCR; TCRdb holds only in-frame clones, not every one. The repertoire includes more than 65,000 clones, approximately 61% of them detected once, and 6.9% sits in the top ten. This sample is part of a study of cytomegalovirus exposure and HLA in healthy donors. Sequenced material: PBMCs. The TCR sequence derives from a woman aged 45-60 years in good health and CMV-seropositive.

The chain's CDR3 is CASSRQGQETQYF. The CDR3 nucleotides are TGTGCCAGCAGCCGACAGGGTCAAGAGACCCAGTACTTC. V and J are TRBV13 and TRBJ2-5; the match to TRBD1 covers 7 bases. The trim removed 5 bases at V and 2 bases at J, leaving 2 bases unmatched. Germline loops: CDR1 PRHDT, CDR2 FYEKMQ (reference sequence). The CDR3 consists of 13 residues.